The rows below give T cell receptor beta chains drawn from one sample of a study of blood T cell repertoires in COVID-19. Clones were read by immunoSEQ multiplex PCR, and TCRdb kept only the in-frame ones, dropping some. The sample contains approximately 260,000 clones, 80% to 90% of which appear only once. Specimen: PBMCs or T cells enriched from blood (not recorded which). These receptors were obtained from a woman aged 50 to 60 who had been exposed to COVID-19. Both conserved end residues are part of each CDR3. The D gene is left open where the match is weak. Some rows have no size entry. The others give once, few or many, or a class for an expanded clone.

TRBD1	14	TRBJ2-5	TRBV18	NA	TGTGCCAGCTCACTCCCGGGACAGCAAGAGACCCAGTACTTC	CASSLPGQQETQYF
TRBD1	13	TRBJ1-2	TRBV7-9	NA	TGTGCCAGCAGCGTTACAGGGGCCTATGGCTACACCTTC	CASSVTGAYGYTF
NA	17	TRBJ2-6	TRBV5-4	NA	TGTGCCAGCAGCTTGGCCGGAGTCTTCTCTGGGGCCAACGTCCTGACTTTC	CASSLAGVFSGANVLTF
NA	14	TRBJ1-1	TRBV6-5	once	TGTGCCACCAATGCTGCCAGGTTGGACACTGAAGCTTTCTTT	CATNAARLDTEAFF
NA	16	TRBJ2-3	TRBV5-4	NA	TGTGCCAGCAGCTTGAAGCACCCAGGTGGCACAGATACGCAGTATTTT	CASSLKHPGGTDTQYF
NA	16	TRBJ2-2	TRBV21-1	NA	TGTGCCAGCAGCAAACAAGCGGATGCGAACACCGGGGAGCTGTTTTTT	CASSKQADANTGELFF
TRBD2	15	TRBJ2-5	TRBV6-5	NA	TGTGCCAGCACCCTCGGGGGGGGTGGTGGAGAGACCCAGTACTTC	CASTLGGGGGETQYF
NA	19	TRBJ1-3	TRBV7-9	NA	TGTGCCAGCAGCTTAGTTGATGGCAGTCTGCCATACTCTGGAAACACCATATATTTT	CASSLVDGSLPYSGNTIYF
NA	14	TRBJ1-2	TRBV5-6	NA	TGTGCCAGCAGCTTAACGACAGAGATCTATGGCTACACCTTC	CASSLTTEIYGYTF
NA	17	TRBJ2-1	TRBV7-6	NA	TGTGCCAGCAGCCCCCTACCACGGGGTTCCTCCTACAATGAGCAGTTCTTC	CASSPLPRGSSYNEQFF
TRBD1	15	TRBJ2-7	TRBV6-5	NA	TGTGCCAGCAGTCCCAGGGACAGGGCCACCTACGAGCAGTACTTC	CASSPRDRATYEQYF
NA	11	TRBJ2-6	TRBV30	NA	TGTGCCGGGCTTAGGGCCAACGTCCTGACTTTC	CAGLRANVLTF
TRBD2	17	TRBJ2-3	TRBV19	NA	TGTGCCAGTAGTATGGGTACTAGCGGGGGGTTGACAGATACGCAGTATTTT	CASSMGTSGGLTDTQYF
TRBD1	15	TRBJ1-2	TRBV7-2	NA	TGTGCCAGCAGCTTAGCCCAAAGGACAGGCTTTGGCTACACCTTC	CASSLAQRTGFGYTF
TRBD2	14	TRBJ2-2	TRBV7-6	NA	TGTGCCAGCAGCCTGGGAGGGGTCGGCGGGGAGCTGTTTTTT	CASSLGGVGGELFF
TRBD1	13	TRBJ1-6	TRBV12-3/TRBV12-4	NA	TGTGCCAGCAGTGGACAGGTCCGGTCACCCCTCCACTTT	CASSGQVRSPLHF
NA	17	TRBJ2-7	TRBV5-6	NA	TGTGCCAGCAGCTTGGACGGGGAGGCCCAGGCCTTCTACGAGCAGTACTTC	CASSLDGEAQAFYEQYF
TRBD1	16	TRBJ2-6	TRBV5-6	medium-sized	TGTGCCAGCAGGCCCGGGACAGGGAGGGGGGCCAACGTCCTGACTTTC	CASRPGTGRGANVLTF
NA	14	TRBJ1-1	TRBV4-3	NA	TGCGCCAGCAGCCAAGATCTCGGGAACACTGAAGCTTTCTTT	CASSQDLGNTEAFF
NA	14	TRBJ2-2	TRBV19	NA	TGTGCCAGTAGTCCGACAGGGAACACCGGGGAGCTGTTTTTT	CASSPTGNTGELFF
TRBD1	17	TRBJ1-2	TRBV7-8	NA	TGTGCCAGCAGCTTAAGGTCTCCCGGGACAGGTGTCGGTGGCTACACCTTC	CASSLRSPGTGVGGYTF
NA	14	TRBJ2-2	TRBV11-2	NA	TGTGCCAGCAGCTTTTGGGCAGACACCGGGGAGCTGTTTTTT	CASSFWADTGELFF
TRBD1	13	TRBJ1-2	TRBV6-5	NA	TGTGCCAGCGGCTGGGACAGTCGATATGGCTACACCTTC	CASGWDSRYGYTF
NA	17	TRBJ2-2	TRBV5-5	NA	TGTGCCAGCAGCTTCCGACAGCCCCTTCTCTACACCGGGGAGCTGTTTTTT	CASSFRQPLLYTGELFF
NA	16	TRBJ1-2	TRBV27	NA	TGTGCCAGGGATGCGGGGCATCCGGTAGGTTTAGGTGGCTACACCTTC	CARDAGHPVGLGGYTF
TRBD1	15	TRBJ1-5	TRBV25-1	NA	TGTGCCAGCAGTGAAGGGACAGTGGGCAATCAGCCCCAGCATTTT	CASSEGTVGNQPQHF
NA	14	TRBJ2-7	TRBV9	NA	TGTGCCAGCAGCCCAAGACAGTCGTCCTACGAGCAGTACTTC	CASSPRQSSYEQYF
TRBD2	17	TRBJ2-2	TRBV11-2	NA	TGTGCCAGCAGCAAACGCCCCGGGATAGCGGGGCCCGGGGAGCTGTTTTTT	CASSKRPGIAGPGELFF
NA	19	TRBJ1-3	TRBV23-1	NA	TGCGCCAGCACCCAACTAGGGAGCCGAACTCTCCACTCTGGAAACACCATATATTTT	CASTQLGSRTLHSGNTIYF
NA	13	TRBJ1-1	TRBV12-3/TRBV12-4	NA	TGTGCCAGCAGTTTGACCCAGGGCACTGAAGCTTTCTTT	CASSLTQGTEAFF
NA	11	TRBJ1-1	TRBV10-3	NA	TGTGCCACTTCGGGGAACACTGAAGCTTTCTTT	CATSGNTEAFF
NA	14	TRBJ1-1	TRBV21-1	NA	TGTGCCAGCAATGACAGCCTCATGAACACTGAAGCTTTCTTT	CASNDSLMNTEAFF
NA	14	TRBJ2-7	TRBV7-9	NA	TGTGCCAGCAGTCCTACCGGGTCCCCCTACGAGCAGTACTTC	CASSPTGSPYEQYF
NA	12	TRBJ2-7	TRBV5-1	NA	TGCGCCAGCAGCTTGGATATCCGCGAGCAGTACTTC	CASSLDIREQYF
TRBD2	15	TRBJ2-1	TRBV5-1	NA	TGCGCCAGCAGCTTGTCAGGACTAGCGGGGAATGAGCAGTTCTTC	CASSLSGLAGNEQFF
NA	14	TRBJ1-2	TRBV9	few	TGTGCCAGCAGCCTCACGGGGGGCGACTATGGCTACACCTTC	CASSLTGGDYGYTF
NA	14	TRBJ1-4	TRBV28	NA	TGTGCCAGCAGTTTGCGGGGACCTAATGAAAAACTGTTTTTT	CASSLRGPNEKLFF
NA	14	TRBJ2-3	TRBV10-2	NA	TGCGCCAGCATGACGGGTAGAACGGCAGATACGCAGTATTTT	CASMTGRTADTQYF
NA	14	TRBJ1-5	TRBV6-1	NA	TGTGCCAGCAGTTCCTGGGGAGGGGATCAGCCCCAGCATTTT	CASSSWGGDQPQHF
NA	12	TRBJ2-2	TRBV12-3/TRBV12-4	NA	TGTGCCAGCAGTTTCCAGACCGGGGAGCTGTTTTTT	CASSFQTGELFF
NA	13	TRBJ2-7	TRBV6-2/TRBV6-3	NA	TGTGCCAGCAGCCTACAGGTTCCCTACGAGCAGTACTTC	CASSLQVPYEQYF
TRBD1	14	TRBJ1-6	TRBV27	NA	TGTGCCAGCAGCTTAGGACAGGAGCACTCACCCCTCCACTTT	CASSLGQEHSPLHF
NA	11	TRBJ2-5	TRBV12-3/TRBV12-4	NA	TGTGCCAGCAGTTCACAAGAGACCCAGTACTTC	CASSSQETQYF
TRBD2	14	TRBJ2-3	TRBV2	NA	TGTGCCAGCAGAGAGCGGGACTCCACAGATACGCAGTATTTT	CASRERDSTDTQYF
NA	17	TRBJ1-1	TRBV18	NA	TGTGCCAGCTCACTTAGACAACAGTATCTAAAGAACACTGAAGCTTTCTTT	CASSLRQQYLKNTEAFF
NA	14	TRBJ1-5	TRBV7-2	NA	TGTGCCAGCAGCCCCGCTGGGGGGTTTCAGCCCCAGCATTTT	CASSPAGGFQPQHF
TRBD1	13	TRBJ1-1	TRBV6-5	NA	TGTGCCAGCAGACTGGGGACAGTGAATGAAGCTTTCTTT	CASRLGTVNEAFF